This TCR beta chain was recovered during a study of blood T cell repertoires in COVID-19. Germline CDR1 is SGHTA and CDR2 is FQGTGA. The CDR3 runs to 15 residues. The V and J ends lost 1 base and 5 bases respectively, with 11 bases between them. Here immunoSEQ multiplex PCR was the method, and the copy in TCRdb shows in-frame clones only, minus some. The sample lists over 200,000 clones; about nine tenths were seen once. The sample taken for sequencing was peripheral blood. The chain employs TRBV7-3 and TRBJ2-2; the D gene is possibly TRBD1 (6 bases). The receptor's source is a man under 40 with COVID-19, enrolled during active disease. CDR3 coding DNA: TGTGCCAGCAGCTTAAGTTTAAGGGGGACCGGGGAGCTGTTTTTT. Translation: CASSLSLRGTGELFF.